This T cell receptor beta chain was sequenced for a study of T cell responses to AZD1222 COVID-19 vaccine. Generated by immunoSEQ multiplex PCR, the TCRdb table keeps only in-frame clones and is missing some. The sample consists of 80,000 to 100,000 clones, around nine tenths of them appearing once. This CDR3 is built from 15 residues. The V gene's germline CDR1 is SGHAT and CDR2 FQNNGV. The V and J ends lost 0 bases and 11 bases respectively, with 17 bases between them. Here the sequenced sample was peripheral blood, taken on day 0 of AZD1222 vaccination. This receptor was obtained from an adult in good health. The chain joins TRBV11-2 to TRBJ1-5; D gene uncertain. DNA of the CDR3: TGTGCCAGCAGCTTAGATTCCCCCCCGGGTGGGGCCCAGCATTTT. Its translation: CASSLDSPPGGAQHF.